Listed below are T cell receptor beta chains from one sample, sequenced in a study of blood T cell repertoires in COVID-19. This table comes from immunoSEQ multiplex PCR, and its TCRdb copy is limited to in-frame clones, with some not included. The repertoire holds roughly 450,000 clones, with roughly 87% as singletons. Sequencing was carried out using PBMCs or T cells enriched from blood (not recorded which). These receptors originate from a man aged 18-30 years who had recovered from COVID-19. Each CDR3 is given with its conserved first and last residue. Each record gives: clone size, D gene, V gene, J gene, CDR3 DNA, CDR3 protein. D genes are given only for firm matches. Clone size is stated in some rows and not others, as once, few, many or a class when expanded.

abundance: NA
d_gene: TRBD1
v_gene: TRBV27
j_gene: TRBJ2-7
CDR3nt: TGTGCCAGCAGTTTCGGACAGGGGGAACGGGAGCAGTACTTC
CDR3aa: CASSFGQGEREQYF

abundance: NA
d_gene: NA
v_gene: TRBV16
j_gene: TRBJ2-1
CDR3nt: TGTGCCAGCAGCCAACAGGGGGGCGCTGAGCAGTTCTTC
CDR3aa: CASSQQGGAEQFF

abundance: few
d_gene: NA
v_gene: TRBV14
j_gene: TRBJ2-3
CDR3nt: TGTGCCAGCAGCCCCAGGACTCGATATACGCAGTATTTT
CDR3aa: CASSPRTRYTQYF

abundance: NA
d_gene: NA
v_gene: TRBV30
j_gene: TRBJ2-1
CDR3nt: TGTGCCTGGCTAACTCTAGGCCCAGAATATTACAATGAGCAGTTCTTC
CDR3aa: CAWLTLGPEYYNEQFF

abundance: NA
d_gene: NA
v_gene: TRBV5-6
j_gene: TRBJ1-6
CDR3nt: TGTGCCAGCAGCTTTTCAGGAGGTTCACCCCTCCACTTT
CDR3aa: CASSFSGGSPLHF

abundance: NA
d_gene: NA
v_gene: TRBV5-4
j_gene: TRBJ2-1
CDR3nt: TGTGCCAGCAGCTTAGCCTCCGGGGGACAGTTCTTC
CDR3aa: CASSLASGGQFF

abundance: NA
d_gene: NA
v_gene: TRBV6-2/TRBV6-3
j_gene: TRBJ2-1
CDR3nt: TGTGCCAGCAGCGCTCTGGCGGGCCGCAATGAGCAGTTCTTC
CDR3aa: CASSALAGRNEQFF

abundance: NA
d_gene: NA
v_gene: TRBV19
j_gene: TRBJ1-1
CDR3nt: TGTGCCAGTAAGGAGGGAATGAACACTGAAGCTTTCTTT
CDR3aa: CASKEGMNTEAFF

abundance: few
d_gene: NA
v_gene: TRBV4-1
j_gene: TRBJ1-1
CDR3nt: TGCGCCAGCAGCCAGGGAGACACTGAAGCTTTCTTT
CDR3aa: CASSQGDTEAFF

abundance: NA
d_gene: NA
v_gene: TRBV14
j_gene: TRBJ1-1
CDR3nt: TGTGCCAGCAGCTCCTTTAACCGGGACACTGAAGCTTTCTTT
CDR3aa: CASSSFNRDTEAFF

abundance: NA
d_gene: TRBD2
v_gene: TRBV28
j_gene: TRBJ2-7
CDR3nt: TGTGCCAGCAGTTTATCCCCCGGCGGGAGCAATCGGGAGCAGTACTTC
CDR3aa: CASSLSPGGSNREQYF

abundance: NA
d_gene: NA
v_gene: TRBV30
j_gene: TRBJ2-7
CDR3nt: TGTGCCTGGAGTGACTCAATCGCTGGGGAGGGGGACGAGCAGTACTTC
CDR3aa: CAWSDSIAGEGDEQYF

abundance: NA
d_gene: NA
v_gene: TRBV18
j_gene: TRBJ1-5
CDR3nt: TGTGCCAGCTCACCATTACTAGATCAGCCCCAGCATTTT
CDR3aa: CASSPLLDQPQHF